This is a list of T cell receptor beta chains from one sample in a study of identical twins. TCRdb fed the 5' RACE reads into MiXCR, producing one record per CDR3 protein. This table has more than 350,000 distinct CDR3 sequences, approximately 9.1% appearing once. The sequenced material came from naive T cells sorted from blood. These receptors all stem from a woman in her forties or fifties in good health. Each CDR3 is given with its conserved first and last residue. Each record gives: CDR3 protein, CDR3 DNA, J gene, clone size, D gene, V gene. A D gene is named only where the DNA matches it firmly. Size is omitted from some rows. Given values are once, few, many or a class for expanded clones.

CDR3: CASSSPPVRNTIYF; DNA: TGTGCCAGCAGTTCCCCCCCCGTGCGAAACACCATATATTTT; J: TRBJ1-3; size: few; D: NA; V: TRBV2
CDR3: CASSPTINGNTIYF; DNA: TGCGCCAGCAGCCCCACAATAAATGGAAACACCATATATTTT; J: TRBJ1-3; size: many; D: NA; V: TRBV5-1
CDR3: CASSQGLGYEQYF; DNA: TGTGCCAGCAGTCAGGGGCTGGGGTACGAGCAGTACTTC; J: TRBJ2-7; size: many; D: NA; V: TRBV12-3/TRBV12-4
CDR3: CSATDPWTSGTPDTQYF; DNA: TGCAGCGCTACTGACCCCTGGACTAGCGGGACCCCAGATACGCAGTATTTT; J: TRBJ2-3; size: many; D: TRBD2; V: TRBV29-1
CDR3: CASSLDRLGDYNEQFF; DNA: TGTGCCAGCAGCTTAGATAGGCTGGGTGATTACAATGAGCAGTTCTTC; J: TRBJ2-1; size: few; D: NA; V: TRBV11-3
CDR3: CASSLRQGPDPRVGGYTF; DNA: TGTGCCAGCAGCCTCCGACAGGGTCCGGACCCCAGGGTCGGTGGCTACACCTTC; J: TRBJ1-2; size: few; D: TRBD1; V: TRBV11-2
CDR3: CASSTRGTGELFF; DNA: TGTGCCAGCAGCACGCGGGGAACCGGGGAGCTGTTTTTT; J: TRBJ2-2; size: once; D: NA; V: TRBV9
CDR3: CASSLRIGGRGSAKNIQYF; DNA: TGTGCCAGCAGTTTGAGGATCGGAGGAAGGGGCTCGGCCAAAAACATTCAGTACTTC; J: TRBJ2-4; size: many; D: NA; V: TRBV12-3/TRBV12-4
CDR3: CATSDLPRSGRAGEQFF; DNA: TGTGCCACCAGTGACCTTCCCCGTAGCGGGAGAGCCGGTGAGCAGTTCTTC; J: TRBJ2-1; size: many; D: TRBD2; V: TRBV24-1
CDR3: CASSQVIGGSGIPDTQYF; DNA: TGCGCCAGCAGCCAAGTAATCGGAGGTAGCGGAATCCCAGATACGCAGTATTTT; J: TRBJ2-3; size: NA; D: NA; V: TRBV4-1
CDR3: CASSSLDGEQFF; DNA: TGTGCCAGCAGTTCCCTGGACGGTGAGCAGTTCTTC; J: TRBJ2-1; size: few; D: NA; V: TRBV28
CDR3: CASSPLTGSNYEQYF; DNA: TGCGCCAGCAGCCCCCTTACAGGGAGTAATTACGAGCAGTACTTC; J: TRBJ2-7; size: NA; D: NA; V: TRBV5-1
CDR3: CSARDPGGYNEQFF; DNA: TGCAGTGCTAGAGATCCCGGGGGTTACAATGAGCAGTTCTTC; J: TRBJ2-1; size: few; D: NA; V: TRBV20-1
CDR3: CASSPSRQGRNNEQFF; DNA: TGCGCCAGCAGCCCTTCTAGACAGGGTCGCAACAATGAGCAGTTCTTC; J: TRBJ2-1; size: many; D: TRBD1; V: TRBV5-1
CDR3: CASSRSGSETQYF; DNA: TGTGCCAGCAGCCGGAGCGGGAGTGAGACCCAGTACTTC; J: TRBJ2-5; size: many; D: TRBD2; V: TRBV12-3/TRBV12-4